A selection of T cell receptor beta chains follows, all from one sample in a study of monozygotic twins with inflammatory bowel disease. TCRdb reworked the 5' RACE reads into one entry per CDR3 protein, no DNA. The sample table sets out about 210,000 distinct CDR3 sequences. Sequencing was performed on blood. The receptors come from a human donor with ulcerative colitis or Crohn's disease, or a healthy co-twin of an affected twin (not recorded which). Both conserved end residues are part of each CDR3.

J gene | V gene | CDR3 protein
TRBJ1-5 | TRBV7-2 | CASSLTVNQPQHF
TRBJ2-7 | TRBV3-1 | CASSPTRTSIYEQYF
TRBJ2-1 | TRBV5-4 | CASSLWAKYNEQFF
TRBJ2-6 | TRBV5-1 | CASSLQGRVANVLTF
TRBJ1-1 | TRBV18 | CASSPQGQGETEAFF
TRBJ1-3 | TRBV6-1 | CASRNRERVNTIYF
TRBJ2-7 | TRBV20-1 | CSARDSGGRYEQYF
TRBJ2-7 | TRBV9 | CASSVGRTESYEQYF
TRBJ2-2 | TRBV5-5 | CASSLATGGFGELFF
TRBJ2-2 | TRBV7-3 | CASSFGYGPGTGGNTGELFF
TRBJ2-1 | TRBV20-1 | CSARVLGGSYNEQFF
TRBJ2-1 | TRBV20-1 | CSATPGGRSSYNEQFF
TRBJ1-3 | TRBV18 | CASSPQGSNSGNTIYF
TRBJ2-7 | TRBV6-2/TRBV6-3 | CASSYNGDEQYF
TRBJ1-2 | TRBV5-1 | CASSTGRVGGYTF
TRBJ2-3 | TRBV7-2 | CASTGVGGTQYF
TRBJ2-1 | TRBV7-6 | CASSKDIYNEQFF
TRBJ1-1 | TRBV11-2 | CASSPRQGAYPEAFF
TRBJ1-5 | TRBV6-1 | CASSWTGSNQPQHF
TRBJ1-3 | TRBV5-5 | CASGPAPGSSGNTIYF
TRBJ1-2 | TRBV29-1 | CSASWQGGYTF
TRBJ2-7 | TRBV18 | CASSLPGQGVYEQYF
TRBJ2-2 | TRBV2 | CASLQMGGGTGELFF
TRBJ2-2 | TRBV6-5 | CASSYTGFTGELFF
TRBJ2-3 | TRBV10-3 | CAIYSGTGRTDTQYF
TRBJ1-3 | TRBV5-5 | CASSFGSSGVSGNTIYF
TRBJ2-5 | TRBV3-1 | CASSQGLAGRGETQYF
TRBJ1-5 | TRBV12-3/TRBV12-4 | CASSGGVENQPQHF
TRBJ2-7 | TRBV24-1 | CATSDIPTETYEQYF
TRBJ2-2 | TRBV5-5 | CASSLRLANTGELFF
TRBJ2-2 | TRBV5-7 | CASSRRGGRGGELFF
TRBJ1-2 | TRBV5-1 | CASTLGTGGYSGYTF
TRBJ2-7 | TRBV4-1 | CASSQDPLTYEQYF
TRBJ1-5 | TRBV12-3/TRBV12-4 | CASTAGGYQPQHF
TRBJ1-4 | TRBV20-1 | CSASSGAGNEKLFF
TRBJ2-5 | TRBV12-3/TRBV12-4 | CASSNRAGGQETQYF
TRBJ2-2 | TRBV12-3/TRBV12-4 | CASSPGGNTGELFF
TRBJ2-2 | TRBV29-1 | CSVGLAATGELFF
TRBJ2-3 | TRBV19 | CASSNAGGQGTQYF
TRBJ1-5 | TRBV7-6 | CASSLAIGTAEGNQPQHF
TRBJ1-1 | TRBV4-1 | CASSLKTGLNTEAFF
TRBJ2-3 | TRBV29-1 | CSVGSGRGDTQYF
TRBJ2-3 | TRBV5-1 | CASSLMTGIGVGDTQYF
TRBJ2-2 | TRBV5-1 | CASSHGQGATGELFF
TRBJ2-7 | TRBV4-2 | CASSQLDRYEQYF
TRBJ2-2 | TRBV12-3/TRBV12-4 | CASSLGYLGEDTGELFF
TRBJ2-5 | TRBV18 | CASSPAGGTETQYF
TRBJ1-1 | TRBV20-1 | CSARVGHLNTEAFF
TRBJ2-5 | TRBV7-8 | CASSSRQGRGQETQYF
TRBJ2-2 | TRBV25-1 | CASSVAGTGGFGELFF
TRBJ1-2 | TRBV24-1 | CATSDVGRSYGYTF
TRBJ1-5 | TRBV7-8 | CASSFGTSVVGDPPQHF
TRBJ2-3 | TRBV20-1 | CSARDDSDTQYF